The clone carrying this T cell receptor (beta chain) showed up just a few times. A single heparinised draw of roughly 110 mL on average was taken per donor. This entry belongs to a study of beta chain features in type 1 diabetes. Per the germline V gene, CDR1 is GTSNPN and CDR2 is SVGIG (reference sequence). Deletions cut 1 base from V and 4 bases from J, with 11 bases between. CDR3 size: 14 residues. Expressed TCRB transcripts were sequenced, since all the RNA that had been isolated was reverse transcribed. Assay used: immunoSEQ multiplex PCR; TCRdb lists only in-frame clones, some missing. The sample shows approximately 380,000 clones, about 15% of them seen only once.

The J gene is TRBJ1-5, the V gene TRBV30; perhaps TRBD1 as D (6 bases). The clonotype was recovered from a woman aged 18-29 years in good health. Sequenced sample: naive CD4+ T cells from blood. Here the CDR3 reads CAWSGTVLNQPQHF. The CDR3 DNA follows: TGTGCCTGGAGTGGGACAGTACTAAATCAGCCCCAGCATTTT.